This entry features one T cell receptor (beta chain) sequence. This sample was taken from a study of blood T cell repertoires in COVID-19. As for the study in general: T cells, B-cell-depleted T cells, or PBMCs provided the cDNA or gDNA that served as material.

Germline values: CDR1 SGDLS, CDR2 YYNGEE. V was pared by 4 bases and J by 3 bases, with 10 bases of the junction left unmatched. CDR3 length: 16 residues. Clones were read by immunoSEQ multiplex PCR, and TCRdb kept only the in-frame ones, dropping some. Of more than 300,000 clones in the sample, about 93% were seen once. The chain links TRBV9 to TRBJ2-1, with 7 bases fitting TRBD2. The sequence was obtained from a young woman who had recovered from COVID-19. The sequenced sample was peripheral blood. CDR3 DNA sequence: TGTGCCAGCAGCCCACCGGCGGGAGAGGACTACAATGAGCAGTTCTTC. It is translated as CASSPPAGEDYNEQFF.